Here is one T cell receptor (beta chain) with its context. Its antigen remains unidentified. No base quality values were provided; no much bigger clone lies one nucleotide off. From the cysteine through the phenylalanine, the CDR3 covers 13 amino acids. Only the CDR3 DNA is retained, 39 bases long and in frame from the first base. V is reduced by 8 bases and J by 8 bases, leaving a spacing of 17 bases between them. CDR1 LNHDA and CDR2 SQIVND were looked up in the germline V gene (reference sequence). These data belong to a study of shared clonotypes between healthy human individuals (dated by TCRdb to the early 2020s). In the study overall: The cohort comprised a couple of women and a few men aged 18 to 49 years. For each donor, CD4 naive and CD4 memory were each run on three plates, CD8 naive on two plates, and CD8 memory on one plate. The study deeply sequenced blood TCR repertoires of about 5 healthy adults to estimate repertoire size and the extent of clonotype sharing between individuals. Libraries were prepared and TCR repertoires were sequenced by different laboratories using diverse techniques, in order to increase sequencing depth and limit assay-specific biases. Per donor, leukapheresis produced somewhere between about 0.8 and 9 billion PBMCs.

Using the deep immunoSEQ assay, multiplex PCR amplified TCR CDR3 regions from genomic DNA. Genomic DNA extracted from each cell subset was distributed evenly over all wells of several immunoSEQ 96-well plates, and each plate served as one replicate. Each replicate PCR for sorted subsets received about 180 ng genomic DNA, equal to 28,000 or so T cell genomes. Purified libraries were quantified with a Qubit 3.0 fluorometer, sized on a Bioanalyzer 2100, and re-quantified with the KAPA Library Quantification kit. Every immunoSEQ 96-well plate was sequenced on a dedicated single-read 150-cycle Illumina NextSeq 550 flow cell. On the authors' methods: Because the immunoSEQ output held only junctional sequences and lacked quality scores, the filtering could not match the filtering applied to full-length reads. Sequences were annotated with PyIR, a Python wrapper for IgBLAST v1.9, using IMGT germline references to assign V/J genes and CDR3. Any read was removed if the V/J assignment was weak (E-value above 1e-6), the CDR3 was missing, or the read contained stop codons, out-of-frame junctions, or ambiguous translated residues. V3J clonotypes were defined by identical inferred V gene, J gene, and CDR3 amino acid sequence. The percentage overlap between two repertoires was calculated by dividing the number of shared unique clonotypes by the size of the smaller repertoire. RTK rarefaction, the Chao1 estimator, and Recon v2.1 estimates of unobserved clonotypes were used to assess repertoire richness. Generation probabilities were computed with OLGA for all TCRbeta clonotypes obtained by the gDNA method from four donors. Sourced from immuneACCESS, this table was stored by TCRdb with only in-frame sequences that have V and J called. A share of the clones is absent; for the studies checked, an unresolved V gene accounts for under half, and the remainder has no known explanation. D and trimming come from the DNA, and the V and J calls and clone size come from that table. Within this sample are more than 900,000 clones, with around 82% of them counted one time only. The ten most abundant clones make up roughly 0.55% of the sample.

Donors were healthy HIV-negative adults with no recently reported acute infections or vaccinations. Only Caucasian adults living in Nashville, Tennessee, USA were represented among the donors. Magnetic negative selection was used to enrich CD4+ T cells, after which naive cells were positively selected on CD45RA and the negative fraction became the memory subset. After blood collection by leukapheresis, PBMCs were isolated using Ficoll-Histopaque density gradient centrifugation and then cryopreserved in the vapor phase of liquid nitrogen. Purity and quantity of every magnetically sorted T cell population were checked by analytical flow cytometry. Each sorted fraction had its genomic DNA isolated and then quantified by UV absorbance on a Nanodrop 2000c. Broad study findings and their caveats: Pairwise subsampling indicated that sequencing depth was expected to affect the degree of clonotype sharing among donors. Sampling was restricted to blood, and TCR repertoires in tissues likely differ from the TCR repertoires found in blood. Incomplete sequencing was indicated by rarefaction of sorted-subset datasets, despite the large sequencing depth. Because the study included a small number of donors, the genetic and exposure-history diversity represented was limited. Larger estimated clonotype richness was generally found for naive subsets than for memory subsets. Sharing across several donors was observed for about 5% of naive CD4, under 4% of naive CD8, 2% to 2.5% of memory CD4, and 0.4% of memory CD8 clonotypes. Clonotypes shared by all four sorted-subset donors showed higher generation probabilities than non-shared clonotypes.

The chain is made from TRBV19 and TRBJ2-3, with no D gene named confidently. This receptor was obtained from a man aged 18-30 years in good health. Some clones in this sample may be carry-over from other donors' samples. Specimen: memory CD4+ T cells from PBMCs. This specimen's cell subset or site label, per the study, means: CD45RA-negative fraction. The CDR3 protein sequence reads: CASGHADIFTQYF. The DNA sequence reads TGTGCCAGTGGCCACGCAGACATATTTACGCAGTATTTT. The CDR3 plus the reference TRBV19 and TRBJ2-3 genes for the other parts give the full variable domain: DGGITQSPKYLFRKEGQNVTLSCEQNLNHDAMYWYRQDPGQGLRLIYYSQIVNDFQKGDIAEGYSVSREKKESFPLTVTSAQKNPTAFYLCASGHADIFTQYFGPGTRLTVL.